Following are 5 T cell receptor beta chains from one sample sequenced in a study of PD-L1 blockade in urothelial cancer (TCRdb year 2017). The library relied on the immunoSEQ multiplex PCR assay. In its TCRdb copy, this immuneACCESS table keeps in-frame sequences only and misses some clones. Where compared with another copy, unresolved V genes explain less than half of these, and the others have no known cause. The sample data list under 100,000 clones, and 90% of these were observed just once. The leading ten clones occupy 1.5% to 2% of the sample. What this sample's time point label stands for: pretreatment peripheral blood. This material consisted of PBMCs, taken around atezolizumab (anti-PD-L1) treatment. The receptor source for this set is a man between 60 and 75 years old with urothelial cancer.

This clone has just a few counts. The chain couples TRBV2 to TRBJ1-5; TRBD1 might be the D (6 bases). Trimming removed 7 bases at V and 9 bases at J, with 19 bases between. The CDR3 spans 14 residues. Germline loops: CDR1 SNHLY, CDR2 FYNNEI. CDR3 nucleotides: TGTGCCAGCATCGGGGACATCTCAGCCGGGCCCCAGCATTTT. Encoded protein: CASIGDISAGPQHF.

V usage is TRBV4-2 and J usage is TRBJ1-4; TRBD1 aligns across 10 bases. This CDR3 has 16 amino acids. Germline lookup yields CDR1 LGHNA and CDR2 YNFKEQ. The J segment lost 6 bases and the V segment lost 0 bases, leaving 4 bases of the junction unmatched. CDR3 residues: CASSQEPGTGDEKLFF. The CDR3 region has the DNA TGTGCCAGCAGCCAAGAACCCGGGACAGGGGATGAAAAACTGTTTTTT.

The chain carries TRBV7-9 and TRBJ2-1; 10 nucleotides align to TRBD2. The germline V gene encodes CDR1 SEHNR and CDR2 FQNEAQ (reference sequence). The CDR3 length is 15 residues. The J segment lost 6 bases and the V segment lost 1 base, leaving 3 bases of the junction unmatched. CDR3 sequence reads: CASSLGSGGVNEQFF. CDR3 nucleotides: TGTGCCAGCAGCTTAGGGAGCGGGGGGGTCAATGAGCAGTTCTTC.

The chain links TRBV11-2 to TRBJ2-2, with 11 nucleotides matching TRBD2. The ends lost 5 bases at V and 1 base at J; junction bases unmatched: 6. Germline V lookup: CDR1 SGHAT, CDR2 FQNNGV. The CDR3 extends over 17 amino acids. The CDR3 protein is CASSPRLAGLNTGELFF. In nucleotides, the CDR3 is TGTGCCAGCAGCCCCCGACTAGCGGGACTGAACACCGGGGAGCTGTTTTTT.

There are a few counts of this clone. The chain couples TRBV5-4 to TRBJ1-1; a weak D match, TRBD1 (6 bases). CDR1 and CDR2 from the germline V gene are SGHNT and YYREEE (reference sequence). The CDR3 length is 14 residues. Trimming shortened V by 0 bases and J by 2 bases, and 8 bases separated the two germline ends. For the CDR3, the DNA is TGTGCCAGCAGCTTGGCACAGGGTAACACTGAAGCTTTCTTT. It codes for CASSLAQGNTEAFF.